The 27 T cell receptor beta chains below were found in one sample sequenced in a study of cytomegalovirus exposure and HLA in healthy donors. PCR employed 60 Vbeta and 13 Jbeta primers. The repertoire was sequenced with immunoSEQ multiplex PCR; TCRdb's copy has only in-frame clones and lacks some. Altogether 150,000 or so clones are present, nearly 80% being singletons, with the ten largest covering 13%. Sequenced material: PBMCs. Receptor source: a man in his thirties or forties in good health and CMV-seropositive.

The chain combines TRBV5-8 with TRBJ2-3; D ambiguous. Germline values: CDR1 SGHTS, CDR2 YDEGEE. V lost 3 bases and J lost 4, with 9 bases in between. This CDR3 region has 13 residues. DNA for the CDR3: TGTGCCAGCAGCTACCATGCGGCAGATACGCAGTATTTT. Protein product: CASSYHAADTQYF. The full variable domain, rest sourced from reference TRBV5-8 and TRBJ2-3, is EAGVTQSPTHLIKTRGQQATLRCSPISGHTSVYWYQQALGLGLQFLLWYDEGEERNRGNFPPRFSGRQFPNYSSELNVNALELEDSALYLCASSYHAADTQYFGPGTRLTVL.

The chain is built from TRBV5-6 and TRBJ1-1; 10 bases fit TRBD1. This CDR3 spans 14 amino acids. The ends lost 3 bases at V and 6 bases at J; junction bases unmatched: 5. The germline gives CDR1 SGHDT, CDR2 YYEEEE. The CDR3 region is CASSSGTGVAEAFF. The CDR3, as DNA: TGTGCCAGCAGCTCCGGGACAGGGGTGGCTGAAGCTTTCTTT.

The chain combines TRBV27 with TRBJ2-3, with D uncertain. The CDR3 is made up of 17 amino acids. Trimming cost V 5 bases and J 0 bases, with 18 bases left between them. CDR1 and CDR2 (germline): MNHEY, SMNVEV (reference sequence). CDR3 amino acids: CASSPPLGRASTDTQYF. The CDR3 DNA sequence: TGTGCCAGCAGTCCCCCTCTGGGCAGAGCTAGCACAGATACGCAGTATTTT.

This chain links TRBV28 with TRBJ2-7, with TRBD2 matching over 7 bases. The germline CDR1 and CDR2 sequences are MDHEN and SYDVKM. After removal of 0 bases from V and 0 bases from J, the junction contained 5 bases not matched to a gene. The CDR3 contains 16 residues. CDR3 region: CASSLWPRESSYEQYF. As DNA, the CDR3 is TGTGCCAGCAGTTTATGGCCGCGGGAGAGCTCCTACGAGCAGTACTTC.

This chain connects TRBV27 to TRBJ2-5; the match to TRBD2 covers 8 bases. TRBJ2-7 matches the DNA end more closely, so the J call is doubtful. The CDR3 spans 14 residues. Germline V gene lookup returns CDR1 MNHEY and CDR2 SMNVEV (reference sequence). The CDR3 DNA reads as TGTGCCAGCAGTAGAAGCGGGAGTTCCTACGAGCAGTACTTC. It yields the protein CASSRSGSSYEQYF.

This clone was found a few times. The chain is built from TRBV2 and TRBJ1-2, with TRBD1 identical over 9 bases. J gave up 5 bases and V 5 bases, and 12 bases lay outside the gene matches. In germline, CDR1 is SNHLY, CDR2 FYNNEI. The CDR3 is 16 residues long. CDR3: CASSQETGGAGYGYTF. The CDR3 DNA follows: TGTGCCAGCAGTCAGGAAACAGGGGGCGCGGGGTATGGCTACACCTTC.

The chain couples TRBV27 to TRBJ2-7; no clear D gene. The germline V and J ends were trimmed by 0 bases and 2 bases, with 11 bases remaining between them. This CDR3 is 15 amino acids long. From germline, CDR1 is MNHEY and CDR2 SMNVEV (reference sequence). The CDR3 is CASSLSGGRPYEQYF. The CDR3 region has the DNA TGTGCCAGCAGTTTATCCGGCGGAAGGCCCTACGAGCAGTACTTC.

The CDR3 bases are TGTGCCAGCACAGGGACTAGCGTCTACGAGCAGTACTTC. This gives the protein CASTGTSVYEQYF. The V gene is TRBV28, the J gene TRBJ2-7; 10 positions match TRBD2. This CDR3 contains 13 residues. Losses at the gene ends were 7 bases for V and 3 bases for J; bases not matched to a gene: 3. CDR1 is MDHEN, CDR2 SYDVKM, per germline.

The gene calls are TRBV18 and TRBJ1-4; D unclear. CDR3 length: 13 amino acids. CDR1 KGHSH and CDR2 LQKENI come from the germline V gene. V lost 2 bases and J lost 8, with 9 bases in between. The CDR3 sequence is CASSPILEEKLFF. Written as DNA, the CDR3 is TGTGCCAGCTCACCAATTCTGGAGGAAAAACTGTTTTTT.

The chain carries TRBV25-1 and TRBJ2-1; 9 bases map to TRBD1. Losses at the gene ends were 2 bases for V and 4 bases for J; bases not matched to a gene: 12. CDR1 is MGHDK, CDR2 SYGVNS, per germline. The CDR3 runs 18 residues. CDR3 amino acids: CASSEDRGTGKTYNEQFF. In nucleotides, the CDR3 is TGTGCCAGCAGTGAAGATAGGGGGACAGGGAAGACATACAATGAGCAGTTCTTC.

The chain couples TRBV29-1 to TRBJ2-1, with 7 bases aligning to TRBD1. Germline trimming cut 4 bases from V and 1 base from J; bases unmatched to any gene: 7. Germline assignment: CDR1 SQVTM and CDR2 ANQGSEA. The CDR3 extends over 15 amino acids. CDR3 sequence reads: CSVVTGLRSYNEQFF. The CDR3 DNA is TGCAGCGTTGTGACAGGGCTCCGATCCTACAATGAGCAGTTCTTC.

This clone was detected only once. The chain employs TRBV21-1 and TRBJ2-7; the table gives TRBD2 as D, unverified against the DNA. TRBV21-1 is listed as a pseudogene. The CDR3 loop spans 11 amino acids. This CDR3 is CASSSQPGQYF. CDR3 DNA sequence: TGTGCCAGCAGCAGCCAACCGGGGCAGTACTTC.

This CDR3 reads CASSEGSGGSSTDTQYF. CDR3 DNA sequence: TGTGCCAGCAGTGAGGGATCAGGGGGCTCCAGCACAGATACGCAGTATTTT. V and J are TRBV2 and TRBJ2-3; 8 positions match TRBD1. V was clipped by 3 bases and J by 0 bases; unmatched bases: 8. This CDR3 has 17 amino acids. CDR1 SNHLY and CDR2 FYNNEI come from the germline V gene.

V gene TRBV6-5 combines with J gene TRBJ2-2; D call uncertain. Trimming removed 5 bases from V and 4 bases from J, with 8 bases in between. Germline V CDR1 and CDR2: MNHEY, SVGAGI. There are 13 residues in the CDR3. CDR3 nucleotides: TGTGCCAGCAGTGTCCATAGCACCGGGGAGCTGTTTTTT. It specifies CASSVHSTGELFF.

This clone was observed a handful of times. In DNA form, the CDR3 reads TGTGCCAGCAGTGACAGGGGCCAAGAGACCCAGTACTTC. Encoded protein: CASSDRGQETQYF. The gene calls are TRBV28 and TRBJ2-5; 8 bases align to TRBD1. The CDR3 covers 13 residues. The germline V gene has CDR1 MDHEN and CDR2 SYDVKM. The trim removed 5 bases at V and 1 base at J, leaving 0 bases unmatched.

The chain combines TRBV2 with TRBJ1-1, with TRBD1 matching over 7 bases. This CDR3 has 18 residues. Germline V gene data show CDR1 as SNHLY and CDR2 as FYNNEI. The ends lost 5 bases at V and 3 bases at J; junction bases unmatched: 18. As DNA, the CDR3 is TGTGCCAGCAGTTCAGGACAGGTAAAACGGGATATGTACACTGAAGCTTTCTTT. Translating gives CASSSGQVKRDMYTEAFF.

V and J are TRBV5-1 and TRBJ2-3; TRBD2 agrees at 12 bases. After removal of 4 bases from V and 4 bases from J, the junction contained 7 bases not matched to a gene. Per the germline V gene, CDR1 is SGHRS and CDR2 is YFSETQ. The CDR3 consists of 16 residues. CDR3 sequence (DNA): TGCGCCAGCAGCGATCGACTAGCGGGAGTGGCAGATACGCAGTATTTT. It is translated as CASSDRLAGVADTQYF.

V and J are TRBV29-1 and TRBJ2-7, with D unclear. This CDR3 is built from 13 residues. Trimming removed 3 bases at V and 6 bases at J, with 15 bases between. Germline CDR1 is SQVTM and CDR2 is ANQGSEA. This CDR3 reads CSVDSVLSGEQYF. In DNA form, the CDR3 reads TGCAGCGTTGACTCGGTTTTGTCAGGCGAGCAGTACTTC.

The chain is built from TRBV12-5 and TRBJ2-2; 10 positions match TRBD2. The length of the CDR3 is 16 residues. Germline CDR1 reads LGHNT; CDR2 reads FRNRAP. Losses at the gene ends were 2 bases for V and 5 bases for J; bases not matched to a gene: 5. The CDR3 sequence is CASGLPSGSGTGELFF. The CDR3 coding sequence is TGTGCTAGTGGTTTGCCTAGCGGGAGTGGGACCGGGGAGCTGTTTTTT.

This chain uses TRBV11-1 with TRBJ2-2; 8 bases agree with TRBD1. Germline assignment: CDR1 SGHAT and CDR2 FQDESV (reference sequence). The CDR3 runs 17 residues. Trimming took 5 bases from V and 1 from J; bases not matched to a gene: 9. CDR3 residues: CASSLSWDRRNTGELFF. The DNA of the CDR3 is TGTGCCAGCAGCCTCAGCTGGGACAGGAGGAACACCGGGGAGCTGTTTTTT.

The chain combines TRBV7-9 with TRBJ2-7, with 12 positions matching TRBD2. CDR1 SEHNR and CDR2 FQNEAQ come from the germline V gene (reference sequence). V shed 0 bases and J 9 bases; nucleotides not matched to a gene: 18. The CDR3 length is 19 residues. CDR3 sequence reads: CASSLAEGLAGHSFRGQYF. The CDR3 DNA reads as TGTGCCAGCAGCTTAGCTGAAGGACTAGCGGGACACTCCTTCCGAGGGCAGTACTTC.

Worth noting for this clone: The junction differs from germline at one of its ends, possibly a read error. The chain carries TRBV7-7 and TRBJ1-1, with D possibly TRBD1 on 5 matching bases. Germline-derived CDR1 and CDR2 are SSHAT and FNYEAQ (reference sequence). The CDR3 covers 13 residues. DNA of the CDR3: TGTGCTAGCAGCTTGACAGAGAACACTGAAGCTTTCTTT. Protein sequence: CASSLTENTEAFF.

This sequence joins TRBV28 and TRBJ1-3; 8 nucleotides match TRBD1. CDR1 MDHEN and CDR2 SYDVKM come from the germline V gene. V shed 0 bases and J 2 bases; nucleotides not matched to a gene: 3. The CDR3 contains 16 residues. CDR3 sequence: CASSLWRQGPGNTIYF. DNA for the CDR3: TGTGCCAGCAGTTTATGGCGACAGGGGCCTGGAAACACCATATATTTT.

J is TRBJ2-3 and V is TRBV5-1; 9 nucleotides align to TRBD2. The length of the CDR3 is 15 residues. In germline, CDR1 is SGHRS, CDR2 YFSETQ. V lost 1 base and J lost 2; bases outside the gene matches: 2. The CDR3 loop is CASSLSSGTTDTQYF. The CDR3 nucleotides are TGCGCCAGCAGCTTGTCTAGCGGGACCACAGATACGCAGTATTTT.

This chain links TRBV28 with TRBJ2-1; tentative D call: TRBD1 (6 bases). In germline, CDR1 is MDHEN, CDR2 SYDVKM. Trimming removed 5 bases at V and 7 bases at J, with 21 bases between. This CDR3 has 16 residues. In DNA, the CDR3 is TGTGCCAGCAGTGAAAACAGGGAAATCGAGAAGAATGAGCAGTTCTTC. This gives the protein CASSENREIEKNEQFF.

Remarks on this clone: A junction end diverges from the germline sequence, so it may reflect a read error. The J gene is TRBJ2-7, the V gene TRBV20-1; TRBD2 matches at 9 bases. The CDR3 sequence is 11 residues long. Germline CDR1 DFQATT, CDR2 SNEGSKA (reference sequence). The CDR3, as DNA: TGCAGTGCTGAACTCACGGGACTAGCTGTCTTC. This encodes CSAELTGLAVF.

V and J are TRBV5-4 and TRBJ2-2; 9 bases are shared with TRBD1. After removal of 5 bases from V and 3 bases from J, the junction contained 2 bases not matched to a gene. This CDR3 comprises 14 residues. Germline V CDR1 and CDR2: SGHNT, YYREEE (reference sequence). The CDR3 is CASRGTGYTGELFF. The CDR3 DNA reads as TGTGCCAGCAGGGGGACAGGGTACACCGGGGAGCTGTTTTTT. The whole variable domain, remainder taken from reference TRBV5-4 and TRBJ2-2, is ETGVTQSPTHLIKTRGQQVTLRCSSQSGHNTVSWYQQALGQGPQFIFQYYREEENGRGNFPPRFSGLQFPNYSSELNVNALELDDSALYLCASRGTGYTGELFFGEGSRLTVL.